This T cell receptor beta chain is from a study of Ad26.COV2.S vaccination and SARS-CoV-2 variants. In the study overall: Sample donor was a member of the COV1001 Ad26.COV2.S trial arm.

This sample's treatment: some 20 received Ad26.COV2.S at low or high dose, single or two shots; five or six received placebo; per-sample allocation not given. Specimens were obtained on day 63 following the first vaccine or placebo injection. Only in-frame clones appear in the TCRdb table, and some are missing; sequencing was by immunoSEQ multiplex PCR. The sample includes 350,000 to 500,000 clones, roughly 90% of them seen just once. With 8 bases removed from V and 1 base from J, the gap between germline ends came to 5 bases. The CDR3 has 11 amino acids. Germline assignment: CDR1 MDHEN and CDR2 SYDVKM.

The chain couples TRBV28 to TRBJ1-1; D gene ambiguous. The source was peripheral blood, collected in a trial of Ad26.COV2.S vaccine versus placebo. The clonotype comes from a person between 18 and 65 years old who received the Ad26.COV2.S COVID-19 vaccine or a placebo. Here the CDR3 reads CASHRNTEAFF. DNA of the CDR3: TGTGCCAGCCACAGGAACACTGAAGCTTTCTTT.